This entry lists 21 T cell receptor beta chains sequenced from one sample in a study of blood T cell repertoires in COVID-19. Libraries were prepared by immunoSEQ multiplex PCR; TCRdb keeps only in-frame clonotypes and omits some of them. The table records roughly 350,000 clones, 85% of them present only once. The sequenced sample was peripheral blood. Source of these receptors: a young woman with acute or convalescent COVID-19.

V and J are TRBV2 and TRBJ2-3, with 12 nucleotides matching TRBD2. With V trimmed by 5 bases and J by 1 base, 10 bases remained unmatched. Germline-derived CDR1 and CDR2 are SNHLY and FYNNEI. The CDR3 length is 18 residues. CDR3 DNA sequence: TGTGCCAGCAGTAGGACTAGCGGGAATTCACCGGGCACAGATACGCAGTATTTT. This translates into CASSRTSGNSPGTDTQYF. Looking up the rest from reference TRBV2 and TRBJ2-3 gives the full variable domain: EPEVTQTPSHQVTQMGQEVILRCVPISNHLYFYWYRQILGQKVEFLVSFYNNEISEKSEIFDDQFSVERPDGSNFTLKIRSTKLEDSAMYFCASSRTSGNSPGTDTQYFGPGTRLTVL.

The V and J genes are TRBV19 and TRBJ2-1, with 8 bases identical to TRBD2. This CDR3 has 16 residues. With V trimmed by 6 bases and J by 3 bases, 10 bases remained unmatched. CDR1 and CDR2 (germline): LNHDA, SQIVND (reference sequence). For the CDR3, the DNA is TGTGCCAGTAGCACTAGCGGAGGGGGGCTCTACAATGAGCAGTTCTTC. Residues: CASSTSGGGLYNEQFF. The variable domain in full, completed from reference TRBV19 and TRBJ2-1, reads DGGITQSPKYLFRKEGQNVTLSCEQNLNHDAMYWYRQDPGQGLRLIYYSQIVNDFQKGDIAEGYSVSREKKESFPLTVTSAQKNPTAFYLCASSTSGGGLYNEQFFGPGTRLTVL.

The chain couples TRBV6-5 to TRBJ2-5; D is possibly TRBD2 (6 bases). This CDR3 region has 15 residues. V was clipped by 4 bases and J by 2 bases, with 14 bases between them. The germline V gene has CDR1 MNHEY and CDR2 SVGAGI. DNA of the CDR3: TGTGCCAGCAGTTCGGCGACTAGGGAACAAGAGACCCAGTACTTC. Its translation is CASSSATREQETQYF.

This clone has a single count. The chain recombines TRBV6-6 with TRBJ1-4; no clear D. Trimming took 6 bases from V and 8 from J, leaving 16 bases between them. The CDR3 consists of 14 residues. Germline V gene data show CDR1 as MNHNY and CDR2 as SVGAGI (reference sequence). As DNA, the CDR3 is TGTGCCAGCAGCCACCCTGGAAGGAGAGAAAAACTGTTTTTT. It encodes CASSHPGRREKLFF.

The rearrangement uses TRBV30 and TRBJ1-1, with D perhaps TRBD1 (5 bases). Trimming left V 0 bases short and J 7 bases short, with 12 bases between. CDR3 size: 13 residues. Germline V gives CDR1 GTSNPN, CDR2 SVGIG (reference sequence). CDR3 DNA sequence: TGTGCCTGGAGTGTAGGGACTGAACTTGAAGCTTTCTTT. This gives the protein CAWSVGTELEAFF.

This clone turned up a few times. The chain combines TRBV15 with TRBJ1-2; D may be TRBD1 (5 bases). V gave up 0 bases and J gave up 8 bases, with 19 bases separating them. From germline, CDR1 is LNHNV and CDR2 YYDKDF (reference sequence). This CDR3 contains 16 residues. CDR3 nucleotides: TGTGCCACCAGCAGAGATTTGCTGCAGGGAAGTGAGGGCTACACCTTC. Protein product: CATSRDLLQGSEGYTF.

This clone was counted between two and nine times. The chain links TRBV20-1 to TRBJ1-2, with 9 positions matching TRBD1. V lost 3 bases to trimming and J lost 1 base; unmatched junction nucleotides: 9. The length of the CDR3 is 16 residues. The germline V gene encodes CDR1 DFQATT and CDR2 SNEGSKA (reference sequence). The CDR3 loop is CSASDRGNPLNYGYTF. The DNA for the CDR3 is TGCAGTGCTAGTGACAGGGGGAACCCCCTTAACTATGGCTACACCTTC.

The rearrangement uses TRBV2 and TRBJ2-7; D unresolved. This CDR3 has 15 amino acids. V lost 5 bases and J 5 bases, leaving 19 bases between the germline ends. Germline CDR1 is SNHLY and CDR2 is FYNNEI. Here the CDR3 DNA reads TGTGCCAGCAGTTATCCCCAGGTCGGTAGGAACGAGCAGTACTTC. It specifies CASSYPQVGRNEQYF.

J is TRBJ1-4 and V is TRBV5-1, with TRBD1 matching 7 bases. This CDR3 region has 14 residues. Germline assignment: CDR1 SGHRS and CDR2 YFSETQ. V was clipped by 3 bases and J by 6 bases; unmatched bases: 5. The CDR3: CASSYGTADEKLFF. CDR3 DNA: TGCGCCAGCAGCTACGGGACAGCCGATGAAAAACTGTTTTTT. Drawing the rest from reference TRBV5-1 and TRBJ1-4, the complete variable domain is KAGVTQTPRYLIKTRGQQVTLSCSPISGHRSVSWYQQTPGQGLQFLFEYFSETQRNKGNFPGRFSGRQFSNSRSEMNVSTLELGDSALYLCASSYGTADEKLFFGSGTQLSVL.

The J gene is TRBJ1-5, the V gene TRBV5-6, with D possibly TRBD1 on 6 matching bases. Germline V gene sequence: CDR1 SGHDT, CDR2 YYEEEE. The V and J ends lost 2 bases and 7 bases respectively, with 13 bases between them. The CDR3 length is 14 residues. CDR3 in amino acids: CASSFRTGGQPQHF. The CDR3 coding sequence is TGTGCCAGCAGCTTCCGAACTGGGGGCCAGCCCCAGCATTTT.

The CDR3 DNA is TGTGCTAGTGCAACAGCAATATCTAGCACAGATACGCAGTATTTT. Its protein product is CASATAISSTDTQYF. This chain uses TRBV12-5 with TRBJ2-3; D is unclear. Trimming left V 7 bases short and J 0 bases short, with 14 bases between. Germline V lookup: CDR1 LGHNT, CDR2 FRNRAP. This CDR3 has 15 residues.

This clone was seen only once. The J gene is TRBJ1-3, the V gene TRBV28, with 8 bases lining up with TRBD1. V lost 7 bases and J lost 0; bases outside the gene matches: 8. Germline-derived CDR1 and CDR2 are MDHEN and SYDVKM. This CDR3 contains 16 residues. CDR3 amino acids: CASTPRTGHSGNTIYF. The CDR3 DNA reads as TGTGCCAGCACTCCTCGGACAGGGCACTCTGGAAACACCATATATTTT.

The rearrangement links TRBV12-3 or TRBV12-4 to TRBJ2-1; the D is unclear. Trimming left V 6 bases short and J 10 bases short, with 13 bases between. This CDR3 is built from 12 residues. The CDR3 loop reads CASSLSGWEQFF. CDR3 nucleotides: TGTGCCAGCAGCCTCTCAGGCTGGGAGCAGTTCTTC.

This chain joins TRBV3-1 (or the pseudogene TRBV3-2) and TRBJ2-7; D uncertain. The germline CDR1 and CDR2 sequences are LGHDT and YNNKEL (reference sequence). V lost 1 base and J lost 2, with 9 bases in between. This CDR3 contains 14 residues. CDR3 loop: CASSQGHGAYEQYF. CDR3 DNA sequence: TGTGCCAGCAGCCAAGGTCACGGAGCCTACGAGCAGTACTTC.

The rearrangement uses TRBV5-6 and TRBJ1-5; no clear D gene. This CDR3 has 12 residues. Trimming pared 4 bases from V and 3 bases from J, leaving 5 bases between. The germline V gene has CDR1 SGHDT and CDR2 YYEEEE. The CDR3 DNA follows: TGTGCCAGCAGCGCGTACAATCAGCCCCAGCATTTT. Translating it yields CASSAYNQPQHF.

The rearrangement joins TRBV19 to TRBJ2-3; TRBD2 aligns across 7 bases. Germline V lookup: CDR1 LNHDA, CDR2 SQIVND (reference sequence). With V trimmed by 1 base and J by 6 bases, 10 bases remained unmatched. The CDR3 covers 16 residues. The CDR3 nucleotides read TGTGCCAGTAGTATAGCCGTCAGCGGGACTCGGGATACGCAGTATTTT. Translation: CASSIAVSGTRDTQYF.

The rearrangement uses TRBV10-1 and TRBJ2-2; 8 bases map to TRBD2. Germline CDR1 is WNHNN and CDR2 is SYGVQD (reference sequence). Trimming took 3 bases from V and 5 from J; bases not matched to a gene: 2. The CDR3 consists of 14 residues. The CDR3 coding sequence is TGCGCCAGCAGTGAACCGGGGGGGACCGGGGAGCTGTTTTTT. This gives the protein CASSEPGGTGELFF.

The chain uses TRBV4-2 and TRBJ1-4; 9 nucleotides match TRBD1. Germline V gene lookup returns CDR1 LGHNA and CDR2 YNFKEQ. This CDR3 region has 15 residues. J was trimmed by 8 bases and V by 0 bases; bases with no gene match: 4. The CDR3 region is CASSQDHRGQEKLFF. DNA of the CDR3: TGTGCCAGCAGCCAAGATCACAGGGGGCAGGAAAAACTGTTTTTT.

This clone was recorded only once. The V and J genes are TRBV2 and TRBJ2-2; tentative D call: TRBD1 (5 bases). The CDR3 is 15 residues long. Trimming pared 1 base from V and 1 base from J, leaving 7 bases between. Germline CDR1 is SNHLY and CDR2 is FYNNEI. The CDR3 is CASSEGGLNTGELFF. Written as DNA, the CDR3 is TGTGCCAGCAGTGAAGGGGGCCTGAACACCGGGGAGCTGTTTTTT.

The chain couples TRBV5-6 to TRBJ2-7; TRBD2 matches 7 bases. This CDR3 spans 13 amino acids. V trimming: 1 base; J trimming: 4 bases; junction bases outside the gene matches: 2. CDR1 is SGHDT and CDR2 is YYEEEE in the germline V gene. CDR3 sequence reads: CASSLWGGYEQYF. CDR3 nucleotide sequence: TGTGCCAGCAGCTTGTGGGGGGGATACGAGCAGTACTTC.

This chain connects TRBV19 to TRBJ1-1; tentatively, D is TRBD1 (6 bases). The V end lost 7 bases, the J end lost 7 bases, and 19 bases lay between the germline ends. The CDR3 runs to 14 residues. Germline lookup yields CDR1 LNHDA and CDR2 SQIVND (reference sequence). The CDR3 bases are TGTGCCAGTACACTCGGTGGGACATTCGGTGAAGCTTTCTTT. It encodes CASTLGGTFGEAFF.